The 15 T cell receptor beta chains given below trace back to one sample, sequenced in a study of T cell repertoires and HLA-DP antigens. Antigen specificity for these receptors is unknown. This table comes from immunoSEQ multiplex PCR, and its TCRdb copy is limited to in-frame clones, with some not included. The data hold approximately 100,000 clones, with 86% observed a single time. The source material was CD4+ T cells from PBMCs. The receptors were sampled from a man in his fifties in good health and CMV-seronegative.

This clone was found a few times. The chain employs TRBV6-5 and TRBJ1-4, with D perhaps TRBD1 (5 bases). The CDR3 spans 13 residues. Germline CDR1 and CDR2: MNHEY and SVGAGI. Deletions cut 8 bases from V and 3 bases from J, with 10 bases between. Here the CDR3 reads CASAGGANEKLFF. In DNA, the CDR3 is TGTGCCAGCGCCGGGGGAGCTAATGAAAAACTGTTTTTT.

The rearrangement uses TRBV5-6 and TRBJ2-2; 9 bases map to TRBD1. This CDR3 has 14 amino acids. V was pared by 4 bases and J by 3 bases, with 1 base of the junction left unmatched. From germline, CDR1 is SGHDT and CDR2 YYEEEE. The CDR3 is CASSDRGYTGELFF. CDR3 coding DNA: TGTGCCAGCAGCGACAGGGGGTACACCGGGGAGCTGTTTTTT.

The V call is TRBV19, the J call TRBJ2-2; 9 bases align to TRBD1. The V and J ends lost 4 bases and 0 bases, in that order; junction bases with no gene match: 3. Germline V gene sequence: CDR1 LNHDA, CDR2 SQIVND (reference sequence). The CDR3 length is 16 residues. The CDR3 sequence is CASSKDRGANTGELFF. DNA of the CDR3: TGTGCCAGTAGTAAGGACAGGGGCGCGAACACCGGGGAGCTGTTTTTT.

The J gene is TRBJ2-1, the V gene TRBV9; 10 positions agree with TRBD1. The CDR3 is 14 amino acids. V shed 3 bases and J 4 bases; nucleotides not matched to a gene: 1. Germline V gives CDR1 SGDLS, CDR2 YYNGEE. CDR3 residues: CASSGQGAYNEQFF. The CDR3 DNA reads TGTGCCAGCAGCGGACAGGGGGCATACAATGAGCAGTTCTTC.

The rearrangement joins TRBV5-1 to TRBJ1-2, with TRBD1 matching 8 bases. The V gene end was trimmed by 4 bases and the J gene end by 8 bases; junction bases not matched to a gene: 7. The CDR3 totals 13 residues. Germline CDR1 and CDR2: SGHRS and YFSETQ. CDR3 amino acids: CASSPGQAGGYTF. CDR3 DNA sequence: TGCGCCAGCAGCCCGGGACAGGCGGGGGGCTACACCTTC. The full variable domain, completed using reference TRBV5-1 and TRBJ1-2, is KAGVTQTPRYLIKTRGQQVTLSCSPISGHRSVSWYQQTPGQGLQFLFEYFSETQRNKGNFPGRFSGRQFSNSRSEMNVSTLELGDSALYLCASSPGQAGGYTFGSGTRLTVV.

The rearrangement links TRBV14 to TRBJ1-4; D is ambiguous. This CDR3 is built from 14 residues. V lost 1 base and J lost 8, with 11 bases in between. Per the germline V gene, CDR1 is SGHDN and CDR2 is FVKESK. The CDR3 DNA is TGTGCCAGCAGCCAAGGTGGAAGTTGGGAAAAACTGTTTTTT. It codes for CASSQGGSWEKLFF.

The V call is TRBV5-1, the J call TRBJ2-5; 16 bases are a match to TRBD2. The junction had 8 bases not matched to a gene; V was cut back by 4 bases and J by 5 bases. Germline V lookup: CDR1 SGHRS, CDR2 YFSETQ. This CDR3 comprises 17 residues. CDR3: CASSPGTSGRARETQYF. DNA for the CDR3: TGCGCCAGCAGCCCTGGGACTAGCGGGAGGGCCAGGGAGACCCAGTACTTC. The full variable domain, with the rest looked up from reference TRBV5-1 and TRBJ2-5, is KAGVTQTPRYLIKTRGQQVTLSCSPISGHRSVSWYQQTPGQGLQFLFEYFSETQRNKGNFPGRFSGRQFSNSRSEMNVSTLELGDSALYLCASSPGTSGRARETQYFGPGTRLLVL.

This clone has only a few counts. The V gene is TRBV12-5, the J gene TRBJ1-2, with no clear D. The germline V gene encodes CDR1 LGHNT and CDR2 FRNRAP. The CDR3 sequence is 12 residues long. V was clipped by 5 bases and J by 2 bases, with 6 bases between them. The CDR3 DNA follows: TGTGCTAGTGGTGAGGCGAACTATGGCTACACCTTC. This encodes CASGEANYGYTF.

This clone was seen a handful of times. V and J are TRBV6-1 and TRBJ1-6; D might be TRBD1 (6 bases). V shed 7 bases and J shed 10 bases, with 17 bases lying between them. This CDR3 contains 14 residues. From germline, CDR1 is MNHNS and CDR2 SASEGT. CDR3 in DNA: TGTGCCAGCAATCTCGAAGGGGGGCGGTCACCCCTCCACTTT. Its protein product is CASNLEGGRSPLHF.

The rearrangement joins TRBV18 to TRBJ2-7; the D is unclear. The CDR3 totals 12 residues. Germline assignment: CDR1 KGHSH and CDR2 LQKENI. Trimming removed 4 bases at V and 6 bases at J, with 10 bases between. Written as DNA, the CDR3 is TGTGCCAGCTCACTAACAAGGCCCGAGCAGTACTTC. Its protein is CASSLTRPEQYF.

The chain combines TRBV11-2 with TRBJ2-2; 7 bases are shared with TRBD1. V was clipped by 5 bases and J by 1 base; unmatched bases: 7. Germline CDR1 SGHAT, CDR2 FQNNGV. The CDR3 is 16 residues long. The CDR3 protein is CASSTEGAENTGELFF. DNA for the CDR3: TGTGCCAGCAGCACCGAGGGGGCGGAGAACACCGGGGAGCTGTTTTTT.

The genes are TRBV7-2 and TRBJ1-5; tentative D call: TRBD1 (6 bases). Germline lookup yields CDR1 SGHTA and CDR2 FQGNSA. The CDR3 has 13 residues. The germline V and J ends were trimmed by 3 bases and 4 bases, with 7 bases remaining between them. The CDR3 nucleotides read TGTGCCAGCAGCTTCAGGGGAAATCAGCCCCAGCATTTT. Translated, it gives CASSFRGNQPQHF. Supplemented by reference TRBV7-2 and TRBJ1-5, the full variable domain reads GAGVSQSPSNKVTEKGKDVELRCDPISGHTALYWYRQSLGQGLEFLIYFQGNSAPDKSGLPSDRFSAERTGGSVSTLTIQRTQQEDSAVYLCASSFRGNQPQHFGDGTRLSIL.

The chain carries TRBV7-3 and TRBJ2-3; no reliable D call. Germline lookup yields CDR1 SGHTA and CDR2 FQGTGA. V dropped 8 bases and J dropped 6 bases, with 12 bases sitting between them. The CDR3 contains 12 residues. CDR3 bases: TGTGCCAGCGCCTCCCCGCCGGATACGCAGTATTTT. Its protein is CASASPPDTQYF.

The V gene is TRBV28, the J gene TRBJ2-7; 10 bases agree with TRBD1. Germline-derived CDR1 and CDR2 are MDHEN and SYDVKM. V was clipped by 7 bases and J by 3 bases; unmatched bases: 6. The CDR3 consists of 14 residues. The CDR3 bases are TGTGCCAGCACCAGGACAGGGGGAGGCTACGAGCAGTACTTC. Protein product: CASTRTGGGYEQYF.

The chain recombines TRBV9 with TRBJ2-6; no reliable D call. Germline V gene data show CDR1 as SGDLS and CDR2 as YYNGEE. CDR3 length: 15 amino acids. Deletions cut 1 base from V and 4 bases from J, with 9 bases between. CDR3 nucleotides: TGTGCCAGCAGCGTATTCTCTTCCGGGGCCAACGTCCTGACTTTC. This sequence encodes CASSVFSSGANVLTF.